These 24 T cell receptor beta chains were sequenced from one sample in a study of blood T cell repertoires in COVID-19. Using immunoSEQ multiplex PCR, the repertoire was profiled, and TCRdb retains in-frame clones only, with some absent. The sample lists over 45,000 clones; around 82% were seen once. The sequenced sample was peripheral blood. These receptors all stem from a woman of 80 years or more with acute or convalescent COVID-19.

The J gene is TRBJ2-7, the V gene TRBV5-5; TRBD1 matches at 11 bases. V was pared by 0 bases and J by 6 bases, with 8 bases of the junction left unmatched. This CDR3 comprises 16 residues. The germline V gene has CDR1 SGHKS and CDR2 YYEKEE (reference sequence). The CDR3: CASSLGTGTGGREQYF. The CDR3 nucleotides read TGTGCCAGCAGCTTGGGGACTGGGACAGGGGGTCGCGAGCAGTACTTC.

In this sample, this clone turned up a few times. V and J are TRBV5-1 and TRBJ1-2; unclear D gene. This CDR3 spans 14 amino acids. V was pared by 0 bases and J by 4 bases, with 10 bases between. Germline values: CDR1 SGHRS, CDR2 YFSETQ. DNA of the CDR3: TGCGCCAGCAGCTTGGGCGGGATGAGCTATGGCTACACCTTC. Amino acid sequence: CASSLGGMSYGYTF.

This clone appeared a few times. The rearrangement uses TRBV5-1 and TRBJ1-3, with unresolved D. V was shortened by 0 bases and J by 0 bases, with 13 bases between the two germline ends. Germline CDR1 is SGHRS and CDR2 is YFSETQ. The CDR3 totals 17 residues. CDR3: CASSLAPSVLSGNTIYF. CDR3 DNA: TGCGCCAGCAGCTTGGCCCCTTCGGTACTCTCTGGAAACACCATATATTTT.

The J gene is TRBJ2-3, the V gene TRBV6-5; the match to TRBD1 covers 7 bases. V shed 10 bases and J 0 bases; nucleotides not matched to a gene: 4. There are 13 residues in the CDR3. Germline-derived CDR1 and CDR2 are MNHEY and SVGAGI. CDR3 nucleotides: TGTGCCATCAGGGACAGAAGCACAGATACGCAGTATTTT. This encodes CAIRDRSTDTQYF.

This chain connects TRBV27 to TRBJ2-5, with unresolved D. Germline-derived CDR1 and CDR2 are MNHEY and SMNVEV (reference sequence). V was shortened by 4 bases and J by 6 bases, with 12 bases between the two germline ends. The CDR3 has 13 residues. Here the CDR3 DNA reads TGTGCCAGCAGTTCCTCACCGGGTCAGACCCAGTACTTC. It translates to CASSSSPGQTQYF.

This chain connects TRBV6-6 to TRBJ1-4; 10 nucleotides line up with TRBD1. Germline CDR1 and CDR2: MNHNY and SVGAGI (reference sequence). This CDR3 is 15 amino acids long. V gave up 6 bases and J gave up 0 bases; unmatched junction bases: 1. The CDR3 loop is CASRGQGTTNEKLFF. As DNA, the CDR3 is TGTGCCAGCAGGGGACAGGGGACAACTAATGAAAAACTGTTTTTT.

The V call is TRBV3-1 (or the pseudogene TRBV3-2), the J call TRBJ2-2; 12 bases are shared with TRBD2. Trimming removed 0 bases from V and 5 bases from J; junction bases left unmatched: 4. From germline, CDR1 is LGHDT and CDR2 YNNKEL (reference sequence). The CDR3 spans 17 residues. CDR3 DNA: TGTGCCAGCAGCCAAGAGATGCTAGCGGGGGGGACCGGGGAGCTGTTTTTT. Translation: CASSQEMLAGGTGELFF.

The rearrangement links TRBV4-2 to TRBJ2-5; maybe TRBD2 (6 bases). CDR1 is LGHNA and CDR2 is YNFKEQ in the germline V gene. This CDR3 is built from 13 residues. Trimming took 4 bases from V and 3 from J, leaving 9 bases between them. The CDR3 loop is CASSPRGKETQYF. CDR3 in DNA: TGTGCCAGCAGCCCTCGGGGGAAAGAGACCCAGTACTTC.

This chain joins TRBV14 and TRBJ1-1; a possible D gene is TRBD1 (5 bases). Germline assignment: CDR1 SGHDN and CDR2 FVKESK. With 1 base removed from V and 1 base from J, the gap between germline ends came to 13 bases. There are 16 residues in the CDR3. The CDR3 nucleotides are TGTGCCAGCAGCCAAGGCTCGGGGGGAGGGAACACTGAAGCTTTCTTT. Translation: CASSQGSGGGNTEAFF.

This clone was detected only a few times. CDR3 amino acids: CASSRAGTGKNEQFF. CDR3 bases: TGTGCCAGCAGCCGAGCGGGGACAGGGAAGAATGAGCAGTTCTTC. This chain uses TRBV11-2 with TRBJ2-1; TRBD1 aligns across 9 bases. With V trimmed by 5 bases and J by 7 bases, 9 bases remained unmatched. The CDR3 sequence is 15 residues long. Germline CDR1 and CDR2: SGHAT and FQNNGV.

The chain combines TRBV21-1 with TRBJ1-6; the tabulated D call, TRBD1, remains unverified against the DNA. TRBV21-1 represents a pseudogene. The CDR3 loop spans 15 amino acids. The CDR3 reads CAKHREQLYNSPLHF. The CDR3 coding sequence is TGTGCCAAACACAGGGAGCAGCTCTATAATTCACCCCTCCACTTT.

The V call is TRBV5-1, the J call TRBJ2-1, with TRBD2 matching over 10 bases. Germline V gene sequence: CDR1 SGHRS, CDR2 YFSETQ. CDR3 length equals 16 residues. The ends lost 7 bases at V and 6 bases at J; junction bases unmatched: 13. The CDR3 coding sequence is TGCGCCAGCTATTCTAGAGCGGGAGGGCCTGGCAATGAGCAGTTCTTC. Protein product: CASYSRAGGPGNEQFF.

The chain is built from TRBV6-5 and TRBJ1-1; D is possibly TRBD1 (6 bases). Per germline, CDR1 MNHEY and CDR2 SVGAGI. The length of the CDR3 is 14 residues. V was pared by 5 bases and J by 2 bases, with 12 bases between. CDR3 sequence: CASSPLDRNTEAFF. CDR3 sequence (DNA): TGTGCCAGCAGTCCCTTGGACAGAAACACTGAAGCTTTCTTT.

V is TRBV19 and J is TRBJ1-5, with 12 positions matching TRBD1. J lost 4 bases, V lost 5 bases, and 9 bases had no gene match. This CDR3 region has 17 residues. Germline V gene data show CDR1 as LNHDA and CDR2 as SQIVND (reference sequence). The CDR3 here is CASSPGTGGSHNQPQHF. The CDR3 nucleotides read TGTGCCAGTAGTCCCGGGACAGGGGGCTCCCATAATCAGCCCCAGCATTTT. The full variable domain, rest sourced from reference TRBV19 and TRBJ1-5, is DGGITQSPKYLFRKEGQNVTLSCEQNLNHDAMYWYRQDPGQGLRLIYYSQIVNDFQKGDIAEGYSVSREKKESFPLTVTSAQKNPTAFYLCASSPGTGGSHNQPQHFGDGTRLSIL.

The chain combines TRBV18 with TRBJ2-1; 11 bases are a match to TRBD2. Looked up from germline, CDR1 is KGHSH and CDR2 is LQKENI. Germline trimming cut 1 base from V and 9 bases from J; bases unmatched to any gene: 11. CDR3 length equals 17 residues. CDR3 coding DNA: TGTGCCAGCTCACCACGGTTATCTGGACTAGCGGGTGTTGAGCAGTTCTTC. Encoded protein: CASSPRLSGLAGVEQFF.

The gene calls are TRBV29-1 and TRBJ1-1; D is possibly TRBD1 (6 bases). The CDR3 has 15 residues. CDR1 is SQVTM and CDR2 is ANQGSEA in the germline V gene. Trimming stripped 0 bases from V and 0 bases from J, with 11 bases between. This CDR3 is CSVEERGTLNTEAFF. The CDR3 bases are TGCAGCGTTGAAGAAAGAGGGACACTGAACACTGAAGCTTTCTTT.

The chain is built from TRBV6-1 and TRBJ2-6; the D gene is possibly TRBD2 (5 bases). Trimming took off 2 bases at V and 1 base at J, with 12 bases between the two ends. Germline V gives CDR1 MNHNS, CDR2 SASEGT. The CDR3 totals 17 residues. The CDR3 nucleotides read TGTGCCAGCAGTGAACGTGGGAGCGCTTCTGGGGCCAACGTCCTGACTTTC. Its translation: CASSERGSASGANVLTF.

In DNA, the CDR3 is TGTGCCAGCAGCCTACAGGGGAATAGCAATCAGCCCCAGCATTTT. It is translated as CASSLQGNSNQPQHF. The V gene is TRBV6-4, the J gene TRBJ1-5, with 7 positions matching TRBD1. With V trimmed by 6 bases and J by 0 bases, 5 bases remained unmatched. The CDR3 covers 15 residues. Germline-derived CDR1 and CDR2 are MRHNA and SNTAGT.

In this sample, this clone turned up a few times. The gene calls are TRBV19 and TRBJ1-2; 10 bases map to TRBD1. The ends lost 5 bases at V and 7 bases at J; junction bases unmatched: 13. The CDR3 consists of 16 residues. Germline V lookup: CDR1 LNHDA, CDR2 SQIVND (reference sequence). CDR3 sequence (DNA): TGTGCCAGTAGTCCCCCCCAACGGGACAGGGGAGGTGGCTACACCTTC. It yields the protein CASSPPQRDRGGGYTF.

The rearrangement joins TRBV19 to TRBJ1-6; 7 positions agree with TRBD1. The germline V gene encodes CDR1 LNHDA and CDR2 SQIVND (reference sequence). The CDR3 consists of 15 residues. The ends lost 5 bases at V and 10 bases at J; junction bases unmatched: 11. CDR3 in DNA: TGTGCCAGTAGTGGGGTTGGACAGGACCGGTCACCCCTCCACTTT. Its translation: CASSGVGQDRSPLHF.

The rearrangement joins TRBV7-9 to TRBJ2-3, with 7 nucleotides matching TRBD2. The CDR3 is 15 residues long. The J segment lost 1 base and the V segment lost 5 bases, leaving 6 bases of the junction unmatched. Germline lookup yields CDR1 SEHNR and CDR2 FQNEAQ (reference sequence). The CDR3 reads CASSLYLAGTDTQYF. CDR3 sequence (DNA): TGTGCCAGCAGCCTCTACCTAGCGGGCACAGATACGCAGTATTTT.

V usage is TRBV6-5 and J usage is TRBJ1-1; D is perhaps TRBD1 (5 bases). Trimming shortened V by 4 bases and J by 4 bases, and 16 bases separated the two germline ends. This CDR3 is built from 15 residues. The V gene's germline CDR1 is MNHEY and CDR2 SVGAGI. CDR3 sequence reads: CASSSLEAGGTEAFF. The CDR3, as DNA: TGTGCCAGCAGTTCCCTGGAGGCCGGGGGCACTGAAGCTTTCTTT.

This clone was seen just once. The rearrangement links TRBV6-5 to TRBJ2-3, with 8 bases matching TRBD2. Germline V CDR1 and CDR2: MNHEY, SVGAGI. The CDR3 has 14 residues. The V segment lost 4 bases and the J segment 1 base; nucleotides outside the gene matches: 1. For the CDR3, the DNA is TGTGCCAGCAGTTTGCGGGGGGGCACAGATACGCAGTATTTT. As protein: CASSLRGGTDTQYF.

The rearrangement links TRBV5-1 to TRBJ2-1; TRBD1 matches at 12 bases. The germline V gene encodes CDR1 SGHRS and CDR2 YFSETQ. The CDR3 runs 15 residues. The J segment lost 10 bases and the V segment lost 0 bases, leaving 5 bases of the junction unmatched. The CDR3: CASSLGDRGRREQFF. CDR3 sequence (DNA): TGCGCCAGCAGCTTGGGGGACAGGGGGCGCCGGGAGCAGTTCTTC. Based on the CDR3 plus reference TRBV5-1 and TRBJ2-1, the full variable domain is KAGVTQTPRYLIKTRGQQVTLSCSPISGHRSVSWYQQTPGQGLQFLFEYFSETQRNKGNFPGRFSGRQFSNSRSEMNVSTLELGDSALYLCASSLGDRGRREQFFGPGTRLTVL.